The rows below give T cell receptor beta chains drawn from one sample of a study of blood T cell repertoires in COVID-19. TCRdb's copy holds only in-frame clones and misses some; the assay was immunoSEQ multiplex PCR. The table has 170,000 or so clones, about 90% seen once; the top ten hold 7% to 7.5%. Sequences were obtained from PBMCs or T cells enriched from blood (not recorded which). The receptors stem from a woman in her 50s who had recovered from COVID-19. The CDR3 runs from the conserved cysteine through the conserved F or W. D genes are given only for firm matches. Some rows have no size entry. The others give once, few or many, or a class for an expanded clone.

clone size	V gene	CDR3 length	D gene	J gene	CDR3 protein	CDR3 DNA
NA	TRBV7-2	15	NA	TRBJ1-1	CASSRTTIVNTEAFF	TGTGCCAGCAGCAGGACAACCATTGTGAACACTGAAGCTTTCTTT
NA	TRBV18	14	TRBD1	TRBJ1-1	CASSRTGVGTEAFF	TGTGCCAGCTCGCGGACAGGGGTAGGGACTGAAGCTTTCTTT
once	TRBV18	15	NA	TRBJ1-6	CASSPIDRANSPLHF	TGTGCCAGCTCACCGATCGACAGAGCCAATTCACCCCTCCACTTT
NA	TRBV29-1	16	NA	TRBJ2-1	CSVESSLPSSYNEQFF	TGCAGCGTTGAATCCTCGTTGCCCAGCTCCTACAATGAGCAGTTCTTC
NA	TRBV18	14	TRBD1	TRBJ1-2	CASSPDRANYGYTF	TGTGCCAGCTCACCAGACAGGGCGAATTATGGCTACACCTTC
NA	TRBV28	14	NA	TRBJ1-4	CASSLPATNEKLFF	TGTGCCAGCAGTTTACCTGCAACTAATGAAAAACTGTTTTTT
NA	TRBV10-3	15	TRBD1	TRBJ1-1	CAISDGTAGNTEAFF	TGTGCCATCAGTGACGGGACAGCCGGAAACACTGAAGCTTTCTTT
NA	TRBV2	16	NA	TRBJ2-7	CASSELTGSRTYEQYF	TGTGCCAGCAGTGAATTAACAGGGTCCCGAACCTACGAGCAGTACTTC
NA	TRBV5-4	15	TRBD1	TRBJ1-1	CASSLGGLGNTEAFF	TGTGCCAGCAGCTTAGGGGGCCTTGGGAACACTGAAGCTTTCTTT
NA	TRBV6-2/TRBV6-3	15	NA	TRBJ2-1	CASSKASVTYNEQFF	TGTGCCAGCAGTAAGGCTAGCGTAACCTACAATGAGCAGTTCTTC
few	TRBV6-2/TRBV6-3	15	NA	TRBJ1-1	CASSYPPNRNTEAFF	TGTGCCAGCAGTTACCCCCCGAACAGGAACACTGAAGCTTTCTTT
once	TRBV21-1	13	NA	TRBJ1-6	CASTDRADSSLHF	TGTGCCAGCACGGACAGGGCGGATTCATCCCTCCACTTT
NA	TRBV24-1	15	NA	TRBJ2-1	CATSDSPTGDNEQFF	TGTGCCACCAGTGATTCGCCTACAGGAGACAATGAGCAGTTCTTC
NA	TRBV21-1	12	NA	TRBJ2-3	CASNTTGRTQYF	TGTGCCAGCAATACGACAGGGCGAACGCAGTATTTT
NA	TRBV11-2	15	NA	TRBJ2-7	CASSLGYGYTYEQYF	TGTGCCAGCTCCCTCGGGTACGGATACACCTACGAGCAGTACTTC
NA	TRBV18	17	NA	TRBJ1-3	CASSPPRGHDSGNTIYF	TGTGCCAGCTCACCACCGAGGGGACATGACTCTGGAAACACCATATATTTT
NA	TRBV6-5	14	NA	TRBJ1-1	CASRSRSRGTEAFF	TGTGCCAGCAGAAGTCGGTCCCGGGGCACTGAAGCTTTCTTT
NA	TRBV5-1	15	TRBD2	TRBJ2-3	CASSFTSGDTDTQYF	TGCGCCAGCAGCTTCACTAGCGGAGACACAGATACGCAGTATTTT
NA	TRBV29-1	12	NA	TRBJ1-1	CSVVSDSAEAFF	TGCAGCGTTGTATCTGACAGTGCTGAAGCTTTCTTT
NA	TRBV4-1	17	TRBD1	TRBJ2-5	CASSQSRGTGNGETQYF	TGCGCCAGCAGCCAAAGTAGAGGGACAGGGAATGGAGAGACCCAGTACTTC
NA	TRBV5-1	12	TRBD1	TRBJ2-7	CASSSGGYEQYF	TGCGCCAGCAGCTCAGGGGGCTACGAGCAGTACTTC
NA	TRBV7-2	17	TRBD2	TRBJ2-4	CASSLDTSGRAKNIQYF	TGTGCCAGCAGCTTAGATACTAGCGGGAGGGCCAAAAACATTCAGTACTTC
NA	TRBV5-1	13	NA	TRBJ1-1	CASKQGTNTEAFF	TGCGCCAGCAAACAGGGCACGAACACTGAAGCTTTCTTT
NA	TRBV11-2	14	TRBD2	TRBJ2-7	CASSSWTSGYEQYF	TGTGCCAGCAGCTCCTGGACTAGCGGCTACGAGCAGTACTTC
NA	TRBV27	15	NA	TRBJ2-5	CASSPSLAEQETQYF	TGTGCCAGCAGCCCTTCGTTGGCGGAACAAGAGACCCAGTACTTC
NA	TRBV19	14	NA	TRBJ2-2	CASSMANRAGELFF	TGTGCCAGTAGTATGGCCAACAGGGCCGGGGAGCTGTTTTTT
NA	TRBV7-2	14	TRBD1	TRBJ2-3	CASSLGTGGDTQYF	TGTGCCAGCAGCTTAGGAACAGGGGGGGATACGCAGTATTTT
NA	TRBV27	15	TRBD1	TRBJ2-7	CASSLTGQAFSEQYF	TGTGCCAGCAGTTTAACGGGACAGGCCTTCAGCGAGCAGTACTTC
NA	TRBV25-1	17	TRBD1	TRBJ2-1	CASSATGDLWSYNEQFF	TGTGCCAGCAGTGCGACAGGGGATCTCTGGTCCTACAATGAGCAGTTCTTC
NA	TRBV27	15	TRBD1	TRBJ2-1	CASSLRDRPYNEQFF	TGTGCCAGCAGTTTACGGGACAGGCCCTACAATGAGCAGTTCTTC
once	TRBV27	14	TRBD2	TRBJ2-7	CASRRASGSWEQYF	TGTGCCAGCAGGAGGGCTAGCGGGAGTTGGGAGCAGTACTTC
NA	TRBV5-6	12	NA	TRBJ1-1	CASSLRHLEAFF	TGTGCCAGCAGCTTGCGACACCTTGAAGCTTTCTTT
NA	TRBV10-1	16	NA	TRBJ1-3	CASSDGQLRSGNTIYF	TGCGCCAGCAGTGACGGACAGCTCCGCTCTGGAAACACCATATATTTT
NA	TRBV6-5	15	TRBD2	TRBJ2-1	CASLPGTSGPKEQFF	TGTGCCAGCCTCCCCGGGACTAGCGGACCAAAGGAGCAGTTCTTC
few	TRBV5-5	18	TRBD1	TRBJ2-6	CASSLVGQGGVGANVLTF	TGTGCCAGCAGCTTGGTTGGACAGGGAGGTGTGGGGGCCAACGTCCTGACTTTC
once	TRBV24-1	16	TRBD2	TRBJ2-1	CATSDATAGAGNEQFF	TGTGCCACCAGTGATGCTACAGCGGGAGCGGGGAATGAGCAGTTCTTC
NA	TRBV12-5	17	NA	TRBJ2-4	CASGAPGGPVGKNIQYF	TGTGCTAGTGGTGCCCCAGGAGGGCCGGTAGGCAAAAACATTCAGTACTTC
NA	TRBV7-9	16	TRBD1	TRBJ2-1	CASSLKGQGSYNEQFF	TGTGCCAGCAGCTTAAAGGGACAGGGTTCCTACAATGAGCAGTTCTTC
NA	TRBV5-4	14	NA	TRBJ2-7	CASSLGDSGHEQYF	TGTGCCAGCAGCTTGGGGGACTCCGGCCACGAGCAGTACTTC
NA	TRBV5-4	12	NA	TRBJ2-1	CASSSLLNEQFF	TGTGCCAGCAGCTCTCTGTTAAATGAGCAGTTCTTC
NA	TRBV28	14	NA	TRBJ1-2	CASSPAGADYGYTF	TGTGCCAGCAGCCCTGCGGGGGCGGACTATGGCTACACCTTC
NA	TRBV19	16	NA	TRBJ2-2	CASSPGWGANTGELFF	TGTGCCAGTAGTCCCGGATGGGGGGCGAACACCGGGGAGCTGTTTTTT
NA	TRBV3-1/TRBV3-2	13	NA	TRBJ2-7	CASSRGQFDEQYF	TGTGCCAGCAGCCGCGGGCAATTCGACGAGCAGTACTTC
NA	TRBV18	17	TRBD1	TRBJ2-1	CASSPPGTASLRNEQFF	TGTGCCAGCTCACCCCCAGGGACAGCCTCCCTACGCAATGAGCAGTTCTTC